The clone carrying this T cell receptor (beta chain) showed up many times. Its specificity is not known. This specimen comes from a study of post-analysis software for immune sequencing data. The overall study: There were relapsing-remitting, secondary progressive and progressive-relapsing multiple sclerosis among the disease courses included.

Whole-study results and caveats: Patients showed TRBV5-6, TRBV5-1 and TRBV20-1 among several TRBV segments more frequent than in controls. With F measure, samples from one preparation batch clustered together strongly. People with multiple sclerosis had a significantly lower normalized Chao1 diversity than controls did.

Unique molecular identifiers were carried by the TCR beta cDNA libraries. cDNA molecules numbering around 500,000 came from approximately 0.91 to 9.4 million T cells. TCRdb itself ran the PCR reads through MiXCR, one entry per CDR3 protein. The sample lists hundreds of thousands of distinct CDR3 sequences; roughly 29% were seen once. CDR3 length: 15 amino acids. V lost 2 bases, J lost 0 bases, and 10 bases lay in between. Germline V gives CDR1 SGHKS, CDR2 YYEKEE (reference sequence). The sequenced sample consisted of blood. The TCR comes from a girl between 10 and 17 years old with multiple sclerosis. This sequence joins TRBV5-5 and TRBJ2-3; TRBD2 is a possible D gene (5 bases). CDR3 sequence: CASSLGGFSTDTQYF. Here the CDR3 DNA reads TGTGCCAGCAGCTTAGGAGGCTTCAGCACAGATACGCAGTATTTT.